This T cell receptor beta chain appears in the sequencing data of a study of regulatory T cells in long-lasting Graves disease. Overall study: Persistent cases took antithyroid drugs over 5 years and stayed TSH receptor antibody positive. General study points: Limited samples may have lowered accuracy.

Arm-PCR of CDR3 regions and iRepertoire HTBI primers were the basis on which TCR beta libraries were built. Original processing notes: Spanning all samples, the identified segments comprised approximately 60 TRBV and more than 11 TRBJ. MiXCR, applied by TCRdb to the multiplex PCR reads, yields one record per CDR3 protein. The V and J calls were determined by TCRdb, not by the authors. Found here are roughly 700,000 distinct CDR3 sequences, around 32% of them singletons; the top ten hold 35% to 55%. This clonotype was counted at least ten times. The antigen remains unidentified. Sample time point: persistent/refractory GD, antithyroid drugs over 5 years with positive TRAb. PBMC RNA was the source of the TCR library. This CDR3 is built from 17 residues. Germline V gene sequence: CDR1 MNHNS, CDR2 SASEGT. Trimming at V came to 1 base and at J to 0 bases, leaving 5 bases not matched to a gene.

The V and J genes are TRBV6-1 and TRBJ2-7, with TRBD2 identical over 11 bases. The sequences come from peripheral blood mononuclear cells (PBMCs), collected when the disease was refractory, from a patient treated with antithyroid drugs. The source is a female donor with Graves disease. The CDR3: CASSEDALAGGSYEQYF. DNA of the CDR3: TGTGCCAGCAGTGAAGATGCGCTAGCGGGAGGCTCCTACGAGCAGTACTTC.